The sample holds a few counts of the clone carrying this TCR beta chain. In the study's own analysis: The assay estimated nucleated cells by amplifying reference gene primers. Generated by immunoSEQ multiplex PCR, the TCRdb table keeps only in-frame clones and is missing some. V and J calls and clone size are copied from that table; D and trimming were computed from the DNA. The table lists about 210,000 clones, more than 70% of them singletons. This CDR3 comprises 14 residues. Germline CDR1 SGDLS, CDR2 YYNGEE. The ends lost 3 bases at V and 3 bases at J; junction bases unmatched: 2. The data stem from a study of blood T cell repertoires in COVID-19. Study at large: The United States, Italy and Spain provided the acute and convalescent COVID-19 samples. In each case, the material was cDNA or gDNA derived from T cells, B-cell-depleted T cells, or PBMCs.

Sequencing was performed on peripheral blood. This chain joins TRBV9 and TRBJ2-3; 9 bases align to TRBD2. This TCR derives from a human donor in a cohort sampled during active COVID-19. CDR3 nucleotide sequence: TGTGCCAGCAGCGCGCGGGGGGGAACAGATACGCAGTATTTT. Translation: CASSARGGTDTQYF.